These T cell receptor beta chains were read from a single sample in a study of naive and memory T cell subsets. TCRdb re-derived calls from the UMI-ligation and nested PCR reads in MiXCR, one entry per CDR3 protein. This table holds some 14,000 distinct CDR3 sequences, around 5.2% found once. The material was skin, obtained from a tuberculin skin test site. The receptors were sampled from an adult in good health. CDR3s leave out the opening cysteine and the closing phenylalanine or tryptophan.

CDR3 protein,J gene,V gene
SARDKDRAYSNQPQH,TRBJ1-5,TRBV20-1
ASSQERTGYQPQH,TRBJ1-5,TRBV4-3
ASSQGDYEQY,TRBJ2-7,TRBV3-1
ASSGPGSYEQY,TRBJ2-7,TRBV2
SAPRTSGANEQF,TRBJ2-1,TRBV20-1
ATSLGTAHTGELF,TRBJ2-2,TRBV24-1
ASSTGQWMGTEAF,TRBJ1-1,TRBV9
ASTPPTGELF,TRBJ2-2,TRBV5-4
SALPGPTNEQF,TRBJ2-1,TRBV20-1
ASSQGTGSSSPLH,TRBJ1-6,TRBV12-3/TRBV12-4